One sample yielded the 8 T cell receptor beta chains listed below, sequenced in a study of regulatory T cells in long-lasting Graves disease. For TCR beta, libraries came from iRepertoire HTBI primers and Arm-PCR of CDR3 regions. TCRdb used MiXCR to reprocess the multiplex PCR reads, holding one entry per CDR3 protein. The sample shows fewer than 500,000 distinct CDR3 sequences, 15% to 20% of them seen only once. Specified time point: newly diagnosed GD, antithyroid drugs for less than 3 months. PBMCs were the source of the RNA used for TCR sequencing. Separately, the same data were catalogued under a study of T cells in Graves' hyperthyroidism and ophthalmopathy.

The source was peripheral blood mononuclear cells (PBMCs), collected at new diagnosis, from a patient treated with antithyroid drugs. The receptors derive from a man aged 35-49 years with Graves disease.

Remarks on this clonotype: A read error is possible here, since a much larger clone lies one base away. The conserved closing phenylalanine or tryptophan is absent in this CDR3, likely reflecting a read error. The chain has TRBV9 and TRBJ2-2; D may match TRBD1 or TRBD2 (7 bases each). CDR3 length: 16 amino acids. Germline V gene sequence: CDR1 SGDLS, CDR2 YYNGEE. V shed 0 bases and J shed 4 bases, with 13 bases lying between them. The CDR3 spells CASSVAGRGGTGELFL. Here the CDR3 DNA reads TGTGCCAGCAGCGTAGCGGGCAGGGGGGGCACCGGGGAGCTGTTTCTT.

The genes are TRBV10-3 and TRBJ2-5; 8 bases fit TRBD1. This CDR3 contains 14 residues. V lost 6 bases and J lost 2; bases outside the gene matches: 5. CDR1 ENHRY and CDR2 SYGVKD come from the germline V gene. The CDR3, as DNA: TGTGCCATCAGCGCAGGACAGGGACAAGAGACCCAGTACTTC. This sequence encodes CAISAGQGQETQYF.

Note on this clonotype: This clone may be a read error of a much larger clone one base away. The V and J genes are TRBV24-1 and TRBJ2-7; 9 bases match TRBD1. CDR1 is KGHDR and CDR2 is SFDVKD in the germline V gene. This CDR3 has 17 amino acids. With V trimmed by 2 bases and J by 7 bases, 14 bases remained unmatched. Written as DNA, the CDR3 is TGTGCCACCAGTGATTCCATTACAGGGGGCGATTACAATGAGCAGTACTTC. This codes for CATSDSITGGDYNEQYF.

This clonotype was detected many times. The rearrangement links TRBV28 to TRBJ2-5, with 8 positions matching TRBD2. CDR3 length: 13 amino acids. V shed 7 bases and J 5 bases; nucleotides not matched to a gene: 6. The germline V gene has CDR1 MDHEN and CDR2 SYDVKM. CDR3 coding DNA: TGTGCCAGCAATCGGGGGGGGCGTGAGACCCAGTACTTC. Its translation: CASNRGGRETQYF.

In its sample, this clonotype was seen a few times. This chain uses TRBV9 with TRBJ2-4, with D possibly TRBD2 on 6 matching bases. Germline CDR1 and CDR2: SGDLS and YYNGEE. The length of the CDR3 is 14 residues. The V end was cut by 4 bases, the J end by 8 bases, with 16 bases between. The CDR3 loop reads CASSSASAKDIQYF. CDR3 DNA: TGTGCCAGCAGCTCCGCTAGCGCCAAGGACATTCAGTACTTC.

This clonotype was recorded at least ten times. The V gene is TRBV20-1, the J gene TRBJ2-7; either TRBD1 or TRBD2 may supply D (7 bases each). The V gene's germline CDR1 is DFQATT and CDR2 SNEGSKA (reference sequence). The CDR3 runs to 13 residues. V was clipped by 1 base and J by 6 bases, with 13 bases between them. CDR3 region: CSARGQGGIEQYF. CDR3 nucleotides: TGCAGTGCTAGAGGCCAGGGGGGGATCGAGCAGTACTTC.

This clonotype showed up just a few times. The CDR3 protein is CASHNGELFF. As DNA, the CDR3 is TGTGCCAGTCATAACGGGGAGCTGTTTTTT. This chain joins TRBV19 and TRBJ2-2; D is unclear. The ends were cut back, 8 bases at V and 7 bases at J, with 5 bases in the middle. The CDR3 is made up of 10 amino acids. Germline V gene sequence: CDR1 LNHDA, CDR2 SQIVND (reference sequence).

This clonotype was seen only a few times. A much larger clone lies a single base off, so this may be a read error. The chain is built from TRBV3-1 and TRBJ2-3; TRBD2 might be the D (5 bases). Germline V gives CDR1 LGHDT, CDR2 YNNKEL (reference sequence). There are 14 residues in the CDR3. V lost 2 bases and J lost 4, with 10 bases in between. The CDR3 spells CASSQLGSADTQYF. The CDR3 nucleotides read TGTGCCAGCAGCCAACTGGGGAGCGCAGATACGCAGTATTTT.